This section outlines one T cell receptor beta chain sequence together with its context. The CDR3 spans 11 residues. The germline CDR1 and CDR2 sequences are GTSNPN and SVGIG (reference sequence). Trimming stripped 7 bases from V and 6 bases from J, with 9 bases between. This specimen belongs to a study of T cell responses to AZD1222 COVID-19 vaccine. Libraries were prepared by immunoSEQ multiplex PCR; TCRdb keeps only in-frame clonotypes and omits some of them. Among about 150,000 clones listed, about 89% were seen once. The sequence came from an adult who received the AZD1222 COVID-19 vaccine. This sequence joins TRBV30 and TRBJ2-2; D ambiguous. Material: peripheral blood, obtained 28 days after the second AZD1222 dose. The CDR3 region is CALSGSGELFF. CDR3 bases: TGTGCCTTATCGGGTTCCGGGGAGCTGTTTTTT.